The 18 T cell receptor beta chains listed next were all sequenced from one sample in a study of response to subunit inactivated influenza vaccine. TCRdb independently ran MiXCR on the RT-PCR reads; one entry per CDR3 protein. The sample includes a few hundred thousand distinct CDR3 sequences, around 20% of them seen just once. Sample: PBMCs from blood, taken less than 22 months after vaccination. The source of these receptors is a man aged 45-69 years who received an inactivated influenza vaccine.

This chain's CDR3 is CASSQVTGRISSGNTIYF. CDR3 coding DNA: TGCGCCAGCAGCCAAGTAACGGGACGGATTAGCTCTGGAAACACCATATATTTT. The gene calls are TRBV4-1 and TRBJ1-3; weak D call: TRBD1 (5 bases). This CDR3 comprises 18 residues. Trimming cost V 1 base and J 0 bases, with 16 bases left between them. Germline CDR1 and CDR2: MGHRA and YSYEKL.

This clonotype turned up a few times. This chain connects TRBV5-5 to TRBJ2-5, with no clear D. The ends were cut back, 2 bases at V and 3 bases at J, with 8 bases in the middle. The CDR3 contains 13 residues. From germline, CDR1 is SGHKS and CDR2 YYEKEE (reference sequence). CDR3 in amino acids: CASSFYTEETQYF. Here the CDR3 DNA reads TGTGCCAGCAGCTTCTACACAGAAGAGACCCAGTACTTC.

This clonotype was picked up a small number of times. This chain uses TRBV28 with TRBJ2-7; D might be TRBD1 or TRBD2, each matching 5 bases. The germline V gene has CDR1 MDHEN and CDR2 SYDVKM. The V and J ends lost 5 bases and 3 bases respectively, with 14 bases between them. The CDR3 has 14 residues. This CDR3 reads CASSEYGTIYEQYF. The CDR3 region has the DNA TGTGCCAGCAGTGAGTACGGGACCATCTACGAGCAGTACTTC.

This clonotype has more than one count but fewer than ten. This chain uses TRBV4-1 with TRBJ1-4; maybe TRBD1 (5 bases). Germline V gene data show CDR1 as MGHRA and CDR2 as YSYEKL. V shed 0 bases and J shed 3 bases, with 11 bases lying between them. This CDR3 has 16 residues. The CDR3 DNA is TGCGCCAGCAGCCAAGAAGCGGACACCTCTAATGAAAAACTGTTTTTT. Protein sequence: CASSQEADTSNEKLFF.

The chain employs TRBV20-1 and TRBJ2-1; 8 positions match TRBD2. The V gene end was trimmed by 5 bases and the J gene end by 4 bases; junction bases not matched to a gene: 7. Germline CDR1 is DFQATT and CDR2 is SNEGSKA (reference sequence). The CDR3 has 14 amino acids. The CDR3 region is CSADSGAPYNEQFF. DNA of the CDR3: TGCAGTGCTGATAGCGGGGCTCCTTACAATGAGCAGTTCTTC.

This clonotype was observed a few times. The chain links TRBV20-1 to TRBJ1-3; D may be TRBD1 (6 bases). Germline CDR1 and CDR2: DFQATT and SNEGSKA (reference sequence). V lost 1 base, J lost 2 bases, and 12 bases lay in between. CDR3 size: 15 residues. DNA for the CDR3: TGCAGTGCTAGAGTGGGGACATCTCCTGGAAACACCATATATTTT. Its protein product is CSARVGTSPGNTIYF.

This clonotype was seen more than once but under ten times. This chain uses TRBV6-2 or TRBV6-3 with TRBJ1-1; a weak D match, TRBD1 (6 bases). CDR1 and CDR2 (germline): MNHEY, SVGEGT. V dropped 5 bases and J dropped 4 bases, with 26 bases sitting between them. There are 18 residues in the CDR3. This CDR3 is CASSKLPPRSGASTEAFF. The CDR3 coding sequence is TGTGCCAGCAGTAAACTACCCCCGCGATCAGGGGCCTCCACTGAAGCTTTCTTT.

V usage is TRBV10-3 and J usage is TRBJ2-7, with 8 bases fitting TRBD2. This CDR3 contains 11 residues. V gave up 11 bases and J gave up 3 bases; unmatched junction bases: 3. In germline, CDR1 is ENHRY, CDR2 SYGVKD. The CDR3 nucleotides are TGTGCCTCCGGGGGGGACTACGAGCAGTACTTC. Protein sequence: CASGGDYEQYF.

The CDR3 reads CASSLAVRGSEQYF. CDR3 coding DNA: TGCGCCAGCAGCTTGGCGGTGAGGGGCAGCGAGCAGTACTTC. The V call is TRBV5-1, the J call TRBJ2-7; D may be TRBD1 or TRBD2 (5 bases each). CDR1 and CDR2 (germline): SGHRS, YFSETQ. The CDR3 has 14 residues. Trimming shortened V by 0 bases and J by 6 bases, and 13 bases separated the two germline ends.

This clonotype was counted between two and nine times. V and J are TRBV25-1 and TRBJ1-4; possible D gene TRBD1, 5 bases. The V gene lost 5 bases and the J gene lost 4 bases, with 17 bases spanning the gap. Germline V gene sequence: CDR1 MGHDK, CDR2 SYGVNS. CDR3 size: 16 residues. The CDR3 is CASSPLSGRFNEKLFF. In DNA, the CDR3 is TGTGCCAGCAGTCCCCTATCGGGACGGTTTAATGAAAAACTGTTTTTT.

This clonotype was detected only once. V usage is TRBV6-2 or TRBV6-3 and J usage is TRBJ2-1; D may correspond to TRBD1 or TRBD2 (5 bases each). CDR3 length equals 15 residues. Deletions cut 6 bases from V and 1 base from J, with 13 bases between. Germline V lookup: CDR1 MNHEY, CDR2 SVGEGT. The CDR3 nucleotides are TGTGCCAGCAGCTGGGACCGGGGATCCTACAATGAGCAGTTCTTC. Its protein product is CASSWDRGSYNEQFF.

This clonotype was detected ten times or more. The chain couples TRBV5-1 to TRBJ1-2; D gene ambiguous. The CDR3 covers 12 residues. V gave up 5 bases and J gave up 5 bases, with 10 bases separating them. Germline CDR1 and CDR2: SGHRS and YFSETQ. The CDR3 here is CASREGLYGYTF. The CDR3 nucleotides read TGCGCCAGCAGGGAGGGTTTGTATGGCTACACCTTC.

The V and J genes are TRBV7-8 and TRBJ2-7; the match to TRBD2 covers 8 bases. V was clipped by 5 bases and J by 3 bases; unmatched bases: 15. This CDR3 has 17 residues. Germline V gene lookup returns CDR1 SGHVS and CDR2 FQNEAQ. The CDR3 region is CASSADPPGLAGYEQYF. As DNA, the CDR3 is TGTGCCAGCAGCGCAGACCCACCGGGGCTAGCGGGCTACGAGCAGTACTTC.

This sequence joins TRBV20-1 and TRBJ2-4; 10 bases align to TRBD2. V lost 3 bases to trimming and J lost 4 bases; unmatched junction nucleotides: 3. The CDR3 covers 14 residues. The germline V gene encodes CDR1 DFQATT and CDR2 SNEGSKA (reference sequence). CDR3 DNA: TGCAGTGCTAGTCAGCGGGAGGGAAAAAACATTCAGTACTTC. It translates to CSASQREGKNIQYF.

The V call is TRBV7-3, the J call TRBJ2-2; no definite D call. This CDR3 is built from 13 residues. V lost 2 bases and J lost 3, with 4 bases in between. The germline V gene has CDR1 SGHTA and CDR2 FQGTGA. The CDR3 DNA reads as TGTGCCAGCAGCTTATGGGACACCGGGGAGCTGTTTTTT. Translated, it gives CASSLWDTGELFF.

This clonotype showed up just a few times. J is TRBJ1-1 and V is TRBV6-5; 8 nucleotides agree with TRBD1. Germline V gene sequence: CDR1 MNHEY, CDR2 SVGAGI. V shed 2 bases, J shed 0 bases, and the junction held 8 bases outside the gene matches. The CDR3 length is 17 residues. The CDR3 DNA sequence: TGTGCCAGCAGTTACCGTTTGTACAGGGGGATGAACACTGAAGCTTTCTTT. Translation gives CASSYRLYRGMNTEAFF.

The chain is built from TRBV24-1 and TRBJ1-2; D unclear. This CDR3 contains 13 residues. The ends were cut back, 4 bases at V and 3 bases at J, with 8 bases in the middle. Germline loops: CDR1 KGHDR, CDR2 SFDVKD. The CDR3 sequence is CATSDPVDYGYTF. CDR3 DNA: TGTGCCACCAGTGACCCGGTTGACTATGGCTACACCTTC.

As to this clonotype: At one of its ends the junction is not consistent with the germline gene, which may arise from a read error. V and J are TRBV20-1 and TRBJ2-1; D call uncertain. In germline, CDR1 is DFQATT, CDR2 SNEGSKA (reference sequence). This CDR3 contains 9 residues. Written as DNA, the CDR3 is TGCAGTGCTAGTTCGGCTCAGCTCTTC. It encodes CSASSAQLF.